Listed below are T cell receptor beta chains from one sample, sequenced in a study of shared clonotypes between healthy human individuals. TCRdb keeps only in-frame clones here, not all; method: immunoSEQ multiplex PCR. The table records more than 1 million clones, around 78% of them present only once. Sample: memory CD4+ T cells from PBMCs. The receptors here all came from a man between 18 and 35 years old in good health. Some clones in this sample may be carry-over from other donors' samples. Both conserved end residues are part of each CDR3. The D gene is left open where the match is weak. Some rows have no size entry. The others give once, few or many, or a class for an expanded clone.

DNA: TGTGCCAGCAGTTTTCGGGGGGGACGAACTGAAGCTTTCTTT; CDR3: CASSFRGGRTEAFF; D: -; V: TRBV28; size: -; J: TRBJ1-1
DNA: TGTGCCAGCAGCTCGAGGGGCGGGACTAGCAGCGAGCAGTACTTC; CDR3: CASSSRGGTSSEQYF; D: TRBD2; V: TRBV7-3; size: -; J: TRBJ2-7
DNA: TGTGCCAGCAGTCGGGGGATACGTCCCCAAGAGACCCAGTACTTC; CDR3: CASSRGIRPQETQYF; D: -; V: TRBV5-5; size: -; J: TRBJ2-5
DNA: TGTGCCACCAGCAGAGGGACAGGGGCGTTCGACCCCCAGCATTTT; CDR3: CATSRGTGAFDPQHF; D: TRBD1; V: TRBV15; size: -; J: TRBJ1-5
DNA: TGTGCCACGGGGACTAGGGGACGAACCTACAATGAGCAGTTCTTC; CDR3: CATGTRGRTYNEQFF; D: TRBD2; V: TRBV6-1; size: -; J: TRBJ2-1
DNA: TGTGCCATCGGGACTAGCAGCAACACCGGGGAGCTGTTTTTT; CDR3: CAIGTSSNTGELFF; D: TRBD2; V: TRBV10-3; size: few; J: TRBJ2-2
DNA: TGTGCCAGCAGTGAAGTCGGGAGAAACATTCAGTACTTC; CDR3: CASSEVGRNIQYF; D: -; V: TRBV25-1; size: -; J: TRBJ2-4
DNA: TGCAGCGTTGTGACGGGAGGAGGAAATGAGCAGTTCTTC; CDR3: CSVVTGGGNEQFF; D: TRBD2; V: TRBV29-1; size: -; J: TRBJ2-1
DNA: TGTGCCAGCAGCTTACCGGGACTGATTAATGAAAAACTGTTTTTT; CDR3: CASSLPGLINEKLFF; D: -; V: TRBV7-9; size: -; J: TRBJ1-4
DNA: TGTGCCAGCAGCTTAAGGGGGCTGCGAAATGAGCAGTTCTTC; CDR3: CASSLRGLRNEQFF; D: -; V: TRBV7-3; size: -; J: TRBJ2-1
DNA: TGTGCCAGCAGTGCCCGACAGGGGAACACCGGGGAGCTGTTTTTT; CDR3: CASSARQGNTGELFF; D: TRBD1; V: TRBV6-1; size: -; J: TRBJ2-2
DNA: TGTGCCAGCAGCCAAGTCCGGGGCCCCATATATGGCTACACCTTC; CDR3: CASSQVRGPIYGYTF; D: -; V: TRBV14; size: few; J: TRBJ1-2
DNA: TGTGCCAGCAGCTTAGGGACGGCAAAAAACATTCAGTACTTC; CDR3: CASSLGTAKNIQYF; D: -; V: TRBV7-9; size: few; J: TRBJ2-4
DNA: TGTGCCATCAGTGAGGCGGGGACAGGGGCCACTTACGAGCAGTACTTC; CDR3: CAISEAGTGATYEQYF; D: TRBD1; V: TRBV10-3; size: -; J: TRBJ2-7
DNA: TGTGCCAGCAGCCGGAGGGCGGGACTAGCGGGGCACCAAGAGACCCAGTACTTC; CDR3: CASSRRAGLAGHQETQYF; D: TRBD2; V: TRBV4-2; size: -; J: TRBJ2-5
DNA: TGTGCCAGCTCACCAGTAGCAGGTACAGATACGCAGTATTTT; CDR3: CASSPVAGTDTQYF; D: -; V: TRBV18; size: once; J: TRBJ2-3
DNA: TGTGCCTGGAGTGGGCGGGAGACCCAGTACTTC; CDR3: CAWSGRETQYF; D: -; V: TRBV30; size: -; J: TRBJ2-5
DNA: TGTGCCACCAGCAGAGTCGCGGGAGGATTCGAGCAGTACTTC; CDR3: CATSRVAGGFEQYF; D: TRBD2; V: TRBV15; size: -; J: TRBJ2-7
DNA: TGTGCCAGCAGCCCACGTCAGGGACTAGCGGGACCGAACACCGGGGAGCTGTTTTTT; CDR3: CASSPRQGLAGPNTGELFF; D: TRBD2; V: TRBV11-3; size: -; J: TRBJ2-2
DNA: TGTGCCAGCAGCGCTGACAGTCCACTTTACGAGCAGTACTTC; CDR3: CASSADSPLYEQYF; D: -; V: TRBV6-1; size: once; J: TRBJ2-7
DNA: TGTGCCAGCGGAAGGGGGGGCACTGAAGCTTTCTTT; CDR3: CASGRGGTEAFF; D: -; V: TRBV7-8; size: -; J: TRBJ1-1
DNA: TGTGCCAGCAGCGGACAACTGGGAGAGACCCAGTACTTC; CDR3: CASSGQLGETQYF; D: -; V: TRBV9; size: -; J: TRBJ2-5
DNA: TGTGCCAGCAGCTTGTATTCGGCAGGGGCTGACACCATATATTTT; CDR3: CASSLYSAGADTIYF; D: -; V: TRBV5-4; size: -; J: TRBJ1-3
DNA: TGTGCCAGCCGAGGACCGTCTGAAGCTTTCTTT; CDR3: CASRGPSEAFF; D: -; V: TRBV9; size: -; J: TRBJ1-1
DNA: TGTGCCAGCAGCTTAGGGCTGCAATTCGAGACCCAGTACTTC; CDR3: CASSLGLQFETQYF; D: -; V: TRBV11-2; size: -; J: TRBJ2-5
DNA: TGCGCCAGCAGCCAAGATCTTACAAAGCAGAACACTGAAGCTTTCTTT; CDR3: CASSQDLTKQNTEAFF; D: -; V: TRBV4-1; size: once; J: TRBJ1-1
DNA: TGCGCCAGCAGCCACGCTAGCGGGAGGGCCAAGGTGTGGGACACAGATACGCAGTATTTT; CDR3: CASSHASGRAKVWDTDTQYF; D: TRBD2; V: TRBV4-3; size: once; J: TRBJ2-3
DNA: TGTGCCAGCAGCTTCGAGTCTAGTGACTCCTACGAGCAGTACTTC; CDR3: CASSFESSDSYEQYF; D: -; V: TRBV7-2; size: -; J: TRBJ2-7
DNA: TGTGCCAGTCGGACTAGCGGGAGCCCAGATACGCAGTATTTT; CDR3: CASRTSGSPDTQYF; D: TRBD2; V: TRBV19; size: -; J: TRBJ2-3
DNA: TGTGCCAGCCTACGGGACAACCCTCCCTACGAGCAGTACTTC; CDR3: CASLRDNPPYEQYF; D: -; V: TRBV6-1; size: few; J: TRBJ2-7
DNA: TGTGCCAGCAGCTTGATTAGCGGGAGGGGTAGCACCGGGGAGCTGTTTTTT; CDR3: CASSLISGRGSTGELFF; D: TRBD2; V: TRBV5-6; size: few; J: TRBJ2-2
DNA: TGTGCCAGCAGCTCAGTCCCCCCGACTGAAGCTTTCTTT; CDR3: CASSSVPPTEAFF; D: -; V: TRBV7-2; size: -; J: TRBJ1-1
DNA: TGTGCCTGGAGTGGGCGGATCACAGATACGCAGTATTTT; CDR3: CAWSGRITDTQYF; D: -; V: TRBV30; size: -; J: TRBJ2-3
DNA: TGTGCCAGCAGCTTAATAGGTCTAGCGGGAGACGGCGATGAGCAGTTCTTC; CDR3: CASSLIGLAGDGDEQFF; D: TRBD2; V: TRBV7-3; size: -; J: TRBJ2-1
DNA: TGTGCCAGCAGCTTAGCCTTCGGCACTGAAGCTTTCTTT; CDR3: CASSLAFGTEAFF; D: -; V: TRBV11-3; size: many; J: TRBJ1-1
DNA: TGTGCCAGCACCTCCCCGCGGACAGAAGGGGGTGAAAAACTGTTTTTT; CDR3: CASTSPRTEGGEKLFF; D: -; V: TRBV11-2; size: -; J: TRBJ1-4
DNA: TGCAGCGTTTGGAGTGACAGCTATGGCTACACCTTC; CDR3: CSVWSDSYGYTF; D: -; V: TRBV29-1; size: -; J: TRBJ1-2
DNA: TGCAGCGTTGAAGGGCCTGATGAAAAACTGTTTTTT; CDR3: CSVEGPDEKLFF; D: -; V: TRBV29-1; size: -; J: TRBJ1-4
DNA: TGCAGCGTATCGGGACTAGCGGTCAAAGGTGAGCAGTTCTTC; CDR3: CSVSGLAVKGEQFF; D: TRBD2; V: TRBV29-1; size: -; J: TRBJ2-1
DNA: TGTGCCAGCAGCGACCGGGGGACAGGGGACAATGAGCAGTTCTTC; CDR3: CASSDRGTGDNEQFF; D: TRBD1; V: TRBV9; size: -; J: TRBJ2-1
DNA: TGTGCCAGCGAGACGGGGGTCGAACCCTACGAGCAGTACTTC; CDR3: CASETGVEPYEQYF; D: -; V: TRBV28; size: -; J: TRBJ2-7
DNA: TGTGCCACCAGCAGTCGATGGGGAACGGGAGAGACCCAGTACTTC; CDR3: CATSSRWGTGETQYF; D: -; V: TRBV15; size: -; J: TRBJ2-5
DNA: TGTGCCAGCAGTAGCCCTAACTATGGCTACACCTTC; CDR3: CASSSPNYGYTF; D: -; V: TRBV28; size: -; J: TRBJ1-2
DNA: TGTGCCAGCTCAACTGATACGGCTGGAAACACCATATATTTT; CDR3: CASSTDTAGNTIYF; D: -; V: TRBV18; size: -; J: TRBJ1-3
DNA: TGTGCCAGCAGCTTGGATGAGGGCCGAGAAAAACTGTTTTTT; CDR3: CASSLDEGREKLFF; D: -; V: TRBV5-6; size: -; J: TRBJ1-4
DNA: TGTGCCAGCACAAGACAGGGTTCCGGGGCCAACGTCCTGACTTTC; CDR3: CASTRQGSGANVLTF; D: TRBD1; V: TRBV27; size: -; J: TRBJ2-6
DNA: TGTGCCAGCAGTGAAGGTATTAGCGGGGTGACAGATACGCAGTATTTT; CDR3: CASSEGISGVTDTQYF; D: TRBD2; V: TRBV6-1; size: -; J: TRBJ2-3
DNA: TGTGCCACCAGCAGAGATGCAAGGGGGGACACCATATATTTT; CDR3: CATSRDARGDTIYF; D: -; V: TRBV15; size: once; J: TRBJ1-3
DNA: TGTGCCAGCAGTTTCCGTGCAGGGGCTAGTGGCTACACCTTC; CDR3: CASSFRAGASGYTF; D: -; V: TRBV28; size: -; J: TRBJ1-2
DNA: TGTGCCAGCAGCTTACGTCAGGGACAGCTCTCTGGGGCCAACGTCCTGACTTTC; CDR3: CASSLRQGQLSGANVLTF; D: TRBD1; V: TRBV11-1; size: once; J: TRBJ2-6
DNA: TGTGCCAGCAGCCCAGGGACGACTGGGGCCAACGTCCTGACTTTC; CDR3: CASSPGTTGANVLTF; D: -; V: TRBV7-9; size: -; J: TRBJ2-6
DNA: TGCGCCAGCAGCCCTGACAGGGGAGGGGAAAAACTGTTTTTT; CDR3: CASSPDRGGEKLFF; D: TRBD1; V: TRBV5-1; size: -; J: TRBJ1-4
DNA: TGTGCCAGCAGGGAGGGCCGTATCACCGGGGAGCTGTTTTTT; CDR3: CASREGRITGELFF; D: -; V: TRBV28; size: -; J: TRBJ2-2
DNA: TGCAGCGTTGAAGAGGACAGGGGGCCTCGAGGCTACACCTTC; CDR3: CSVEEDRGPRGYTF; D: TRBD1; V: TRBV29-1; size: many; J: TRBJ1-2
DNA: TGCGCCAGCAGCTTGGCCGGGCGGCTGGGGATTTACGAGCAGTACTTC; CDR3: CASSLAGRLGIYEQYF; D: -; V: TRBV5-1; size: few; J: TRBJ2-7
DNA: TGTGCCATCAGTGAGTCGTTCGGAAACACCATATATTTT; CDR3: CAISESFGNTIYF; D: -; V: TRBV10-3; size: -; J: TRBJ1-3
DNA: TGTGCCAGCAGTGAAATAGGGCAGGGAGGCGAGCAGTACTTC; CDR3: CASSEIGQGGEQYF; D: -; V: TRBV6-1; size: many; J: TRBJ2-7
DNA: TGTGCCAGTGATGGCGCCGCCTCCTACGAGCAGTACTTC; CDR3: CASDGAASYEQYF; D: -; V: TRBV6-9; size: -; J: TRBJ2-7
DNA: TGTGCCAGCAGCTCCGGGACTAGCGGTTCCTACGAGCAGTACTTC; CDR3: CASSSGTSGSYEQYF; D: TRBD2; V: TRBV11-1; size: -; J: TRBJ2-7
DNA: TGTGCCAGCAGCCAAGGCCGGGGGCGCAGCTATGGCTACACCTTC; CDR3: CASSQGRGRSYGYTF; D: -; V: TRBV28; size: few; J: TRBJ1-2